What follows describes a single T cell receptor (beta chain). Profiled with immunoSEQ multiplex PCR; TCRdb holds only in-frame clones, not every one. The sample includes tens of thousands of clones, roughly 85% of them seen just once. The data were obtained in a study of blood T cell repertoires in COVID-19. Study summary: In each case, the material was cDNA or gDNA derived from T cells, B-cell-depleted T cells, or PBMCs.

Input material: peripheral blood. The origin of this receptor is a human donor in a cohort sampled during active COVID-19.

The CDR3 region has the DNA TGTGCCAGCAGGGCTAGCGGGTCCTCCTACGAGCAGTACTTC. It yields the protein CASRASGSSYEQYF. The chain is built from TRBV6-5 and TRBJ2-7; 8 bases agree with TRBD2. There are 14 residues in the CDR3. The germline V gene encodes CDR1 MNHEY and CDR2 SVGAGI. J gave up 0 bases and V 6 bases, and 4 bases lay outside the gene matches.